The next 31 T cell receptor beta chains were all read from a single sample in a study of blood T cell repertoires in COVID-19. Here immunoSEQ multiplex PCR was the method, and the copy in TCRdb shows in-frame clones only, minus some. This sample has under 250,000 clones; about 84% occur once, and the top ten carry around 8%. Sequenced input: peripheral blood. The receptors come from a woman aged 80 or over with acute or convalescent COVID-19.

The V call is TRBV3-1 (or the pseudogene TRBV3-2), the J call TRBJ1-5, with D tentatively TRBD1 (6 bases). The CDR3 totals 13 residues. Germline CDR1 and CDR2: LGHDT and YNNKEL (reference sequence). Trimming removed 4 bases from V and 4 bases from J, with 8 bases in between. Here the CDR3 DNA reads TGTGCCAGCAGCCTTACAGGGAATCAGCCCCAGCATTTT. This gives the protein CASSLTGNQPQHF.

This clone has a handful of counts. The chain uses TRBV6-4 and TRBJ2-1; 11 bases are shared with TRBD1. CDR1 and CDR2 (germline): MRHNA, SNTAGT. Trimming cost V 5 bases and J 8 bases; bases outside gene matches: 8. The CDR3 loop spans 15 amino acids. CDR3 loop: CASSQGQGAGHEQFF. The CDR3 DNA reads TGTGCCAGCAGTCAAGGACAGGGGGCTGGCCATGAGCAGTTCTTC.

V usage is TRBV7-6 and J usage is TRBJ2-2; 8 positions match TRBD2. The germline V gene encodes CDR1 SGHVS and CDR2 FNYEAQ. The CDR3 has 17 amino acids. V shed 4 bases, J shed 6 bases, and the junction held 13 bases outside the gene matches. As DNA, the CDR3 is TGTGCCAGCAGCTCGGTGGCCCGGCTAGCGGGCGCCGGGGAGCTGTTTTTT. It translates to CASSSVARLAGAGELFF.

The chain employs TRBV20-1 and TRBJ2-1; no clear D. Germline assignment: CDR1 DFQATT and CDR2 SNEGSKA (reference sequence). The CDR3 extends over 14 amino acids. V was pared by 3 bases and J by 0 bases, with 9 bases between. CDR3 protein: CSASSIVSYNEQFF. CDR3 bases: TGCAGTGCTAGTTCGATAGTCTCCTACAATGAGCAGTTCTTC.

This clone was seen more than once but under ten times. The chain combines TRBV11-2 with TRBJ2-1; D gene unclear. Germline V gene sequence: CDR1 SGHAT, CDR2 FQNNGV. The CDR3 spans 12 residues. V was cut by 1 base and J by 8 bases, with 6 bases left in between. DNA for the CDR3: TGTGCCAGCAGCTTAGCAGTTTATGAGCAGTTCTTC. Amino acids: CASSLAVYEQFF.

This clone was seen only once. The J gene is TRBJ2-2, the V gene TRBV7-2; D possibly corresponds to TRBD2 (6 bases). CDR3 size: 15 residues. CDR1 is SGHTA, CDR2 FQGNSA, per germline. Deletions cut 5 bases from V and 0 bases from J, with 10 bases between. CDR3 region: CASSRDWANTGELFF. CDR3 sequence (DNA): TGTGCCAGCAGCCGGGACTGGGCGAACACCGGGGAGCTGTTTTTT.

The CDR3 bases are TGTGCCATCAGTGAGCGAGGACAGGGGGAGGGCTATGGCTACACCTTC. Amino acid sequence: CAISERGQGEGYGYTF. V gene TRBV10-3 combines with J gene TRBJ1-2; 10 bases align to TRBD1. Germline CDR1 and CDR2: ENHRY and SYGVKD. J gave up 4 bases and V 2 bases, and 7 bases lay outside the gene matches. This CDR3 is built from 16 residues.

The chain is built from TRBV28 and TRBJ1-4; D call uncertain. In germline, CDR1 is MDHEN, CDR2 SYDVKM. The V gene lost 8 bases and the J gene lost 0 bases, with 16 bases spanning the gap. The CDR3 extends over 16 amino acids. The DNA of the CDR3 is TGTGCCAGCGAAACAAGGCGACTTGCAACTAATGAAAAACTGTTTTTT. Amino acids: CASETRRLATNEKLFF.

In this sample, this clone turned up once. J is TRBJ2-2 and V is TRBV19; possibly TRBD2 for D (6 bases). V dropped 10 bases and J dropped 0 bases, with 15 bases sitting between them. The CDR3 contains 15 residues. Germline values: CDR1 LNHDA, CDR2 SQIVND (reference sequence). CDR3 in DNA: TGTGCCACCCGACTAGGGACGACGAACACCGGGGAGCTGTTTTTT. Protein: CATRLGTTNTGELFF.

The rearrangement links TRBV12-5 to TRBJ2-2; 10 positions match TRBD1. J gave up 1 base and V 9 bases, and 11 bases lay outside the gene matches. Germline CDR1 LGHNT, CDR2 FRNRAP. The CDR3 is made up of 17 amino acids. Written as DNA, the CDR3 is TGTGCTAGCGAGCCGGGACAGGGGTCCAAGAACACCGGGGAGCTGTTTTTT. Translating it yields CASEPGQGSKNTGELFF.

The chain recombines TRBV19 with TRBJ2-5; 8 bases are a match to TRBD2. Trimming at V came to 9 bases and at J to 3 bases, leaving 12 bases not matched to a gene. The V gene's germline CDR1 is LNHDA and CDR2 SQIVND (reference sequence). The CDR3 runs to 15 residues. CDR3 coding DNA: TGTGCCAGGCCGTTGTGGCGGGAGGATGAAGAGACCCAGTACTTC. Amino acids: CARPLWREDEETQYF.

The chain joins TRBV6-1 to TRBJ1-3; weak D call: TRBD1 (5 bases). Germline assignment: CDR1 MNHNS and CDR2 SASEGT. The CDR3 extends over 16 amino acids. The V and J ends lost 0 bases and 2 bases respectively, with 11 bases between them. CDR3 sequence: CASSEALSGTGNTIYF. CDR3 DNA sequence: TGTGCCAGCAGTGAAGCACTCTCAGGGACTGGAAACACCATATATTTT.

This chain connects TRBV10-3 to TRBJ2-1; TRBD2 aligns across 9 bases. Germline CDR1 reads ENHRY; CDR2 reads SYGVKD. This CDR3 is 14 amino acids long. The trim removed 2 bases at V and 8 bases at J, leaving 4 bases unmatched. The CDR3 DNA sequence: TGTGCCATCAGTGAGGTAGCGGGAGACCATGAGCAGTTCTTC. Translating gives CAISEVAGDHEQFF.

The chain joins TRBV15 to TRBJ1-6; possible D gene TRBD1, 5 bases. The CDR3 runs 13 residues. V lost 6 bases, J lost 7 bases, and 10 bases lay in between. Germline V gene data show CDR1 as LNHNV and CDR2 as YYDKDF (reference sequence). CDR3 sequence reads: CATRQVLNSPLHF. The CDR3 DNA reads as TGTGCCACCAGACAGGTACTAAATTCACCCCTCCACTTT.

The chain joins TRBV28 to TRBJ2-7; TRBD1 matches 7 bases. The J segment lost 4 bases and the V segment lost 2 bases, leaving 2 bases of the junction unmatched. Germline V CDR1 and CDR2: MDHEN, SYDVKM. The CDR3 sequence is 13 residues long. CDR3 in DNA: TGTGCCAGCAGTTTACAGGGGGTTTACGAGCAGTACTTC. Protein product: CASSLQGVYEQYF.

The CDR3 DNA reads as TGTGCCAGCAGTTTCGTTTCCCCAAACACCATATATTTT. Translating gives CASSFVSPNTIYF. The chain uses TRBV12-3 or TRBV12-4 and TRBJ1-3, with D hard to call. The V end lost 3 bases, the J end lost 6 bases, and 9 bases lay between the germline ends. CDR3 size: 13 residues.

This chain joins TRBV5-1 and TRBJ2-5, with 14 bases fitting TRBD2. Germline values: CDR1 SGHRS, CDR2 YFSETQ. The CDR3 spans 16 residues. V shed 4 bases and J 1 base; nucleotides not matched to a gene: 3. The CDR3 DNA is TGCGCCAGCAGCCCGGGGACTAGCGGGGGCCAAGAGACCCAGTACTTC. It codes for CASSPGTSGGQETQYF.

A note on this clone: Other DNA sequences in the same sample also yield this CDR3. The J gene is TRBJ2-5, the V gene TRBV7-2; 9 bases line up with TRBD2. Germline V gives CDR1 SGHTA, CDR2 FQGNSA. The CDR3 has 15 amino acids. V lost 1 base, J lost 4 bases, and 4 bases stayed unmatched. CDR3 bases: TGTGCCAGCAGCTTAGGACAGCGGGGGGTAGAGACCCAGTACTTC. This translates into CASSLGQRGVETQYF. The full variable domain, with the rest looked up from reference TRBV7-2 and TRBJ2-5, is GAGVSQSPSNKVTEKGKDVELRCDPISGHTALYWYRQSLGQGLEFLIYFQGNSAPDKSGLPSDRFSAERTGGSVSTLTIQRTQQEDSAVYLCASSLGQRGVETQYFGPGTRLLVL.

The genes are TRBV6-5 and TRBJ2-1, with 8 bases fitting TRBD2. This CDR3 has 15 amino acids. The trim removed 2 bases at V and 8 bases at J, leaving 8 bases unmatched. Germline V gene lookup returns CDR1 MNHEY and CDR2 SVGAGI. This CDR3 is CASSYGSGGVDEQFF. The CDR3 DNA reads TGTGCCAGCAGTTACGGGTCGGGAGGGGTAGATGAGCAGTTCTTC.

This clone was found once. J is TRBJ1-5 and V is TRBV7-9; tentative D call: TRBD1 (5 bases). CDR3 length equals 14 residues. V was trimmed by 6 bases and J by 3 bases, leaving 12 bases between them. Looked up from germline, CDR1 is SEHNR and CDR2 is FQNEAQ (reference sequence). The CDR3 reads CASSRQGPNQPQHF. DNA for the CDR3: TGTGCCAGCAGTCGTCAGGGTCCCAATCAGCCCCAGCATTTT.

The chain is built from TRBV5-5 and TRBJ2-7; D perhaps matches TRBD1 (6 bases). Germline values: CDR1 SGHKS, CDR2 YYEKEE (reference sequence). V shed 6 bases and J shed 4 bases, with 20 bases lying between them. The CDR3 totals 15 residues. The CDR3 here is CASTPALDRTYEQYF. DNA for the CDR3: TGTGCCAGCACCCCGGCCCTCGACAGGACTTACGAGCAGTACTTC.

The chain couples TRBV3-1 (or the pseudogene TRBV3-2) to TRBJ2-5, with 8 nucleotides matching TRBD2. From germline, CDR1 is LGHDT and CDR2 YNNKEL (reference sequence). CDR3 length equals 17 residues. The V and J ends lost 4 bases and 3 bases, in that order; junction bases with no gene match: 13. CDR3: CASSPGLGRPDEETQYF. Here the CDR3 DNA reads TGTGCCAGCAGCCCGGGACTAGGAAGGCCTGACGAAGAGACCCAGTACTTC.

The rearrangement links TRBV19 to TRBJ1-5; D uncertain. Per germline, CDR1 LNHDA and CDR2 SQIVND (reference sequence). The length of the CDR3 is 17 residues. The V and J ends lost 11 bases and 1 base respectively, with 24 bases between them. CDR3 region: CASLSFGGLGSNQPQHF. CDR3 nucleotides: TGTGCCTCACTGTCATTCGGTGGGCTTGGAAGCAATCAGCCCCAGCATTTT.

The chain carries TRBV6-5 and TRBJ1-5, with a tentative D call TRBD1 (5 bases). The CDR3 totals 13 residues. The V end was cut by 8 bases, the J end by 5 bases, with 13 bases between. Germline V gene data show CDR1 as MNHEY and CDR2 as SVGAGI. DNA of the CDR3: TGTGCCAGCCTCCTCCGGGGGGATCAGCCCCAGCATTTT. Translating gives CASLLRGDQPQHF.

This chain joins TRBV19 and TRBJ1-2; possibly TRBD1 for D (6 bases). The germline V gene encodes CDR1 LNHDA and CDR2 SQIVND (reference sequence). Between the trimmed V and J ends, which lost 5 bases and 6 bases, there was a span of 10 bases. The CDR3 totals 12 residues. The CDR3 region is CASSRYRDGYTF. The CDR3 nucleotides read TGTGCCAGTAGTCGCTACAGGGATGGCTACACCTTC.

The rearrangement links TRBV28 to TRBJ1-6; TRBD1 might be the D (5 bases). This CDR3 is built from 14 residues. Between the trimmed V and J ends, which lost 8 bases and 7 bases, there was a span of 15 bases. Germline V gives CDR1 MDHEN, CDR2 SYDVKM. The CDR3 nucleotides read TGTGCCAGCCACTGGGGGGTGGGCAATTCACCCCTCCACTTT. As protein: CASHWGVGNSPLHF.

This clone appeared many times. The CDR3 DNA is TGTGCCAGCACACATGAGAGGGTCTACACCGGGGAGCTGTTTTTT. Translated, it gives CASTHERVYTGELFF. This rearrangement joins TRBV11-2 to TRBJ2-2; the D gene is possibly TRBD2 (5 bases). Germline CDR1 SGHAT, CDR2 FQNNGV. Trimming removed 7 bases from V and 3 bases from J, with 15 bases in between. The CDR3 totals 15 residues.

This CDR3 reads CASSSGGPNQPQHF. The CDR3 bases are TGTGCCAGCAGTTCAGGGGGCCCCAATCAGCCCCAGCATTTT. This sequence joins TRBV5-4 and TRBJ1-5; 8 bases are shared with TRBD1. The CDR3 consists of 14 residues. From germline, CDR1 is SGHNT and CDR2 YYREEE (reference sequence). V shed 5 bases and J 3 bases; nucleotides not matched to a gene: 4.

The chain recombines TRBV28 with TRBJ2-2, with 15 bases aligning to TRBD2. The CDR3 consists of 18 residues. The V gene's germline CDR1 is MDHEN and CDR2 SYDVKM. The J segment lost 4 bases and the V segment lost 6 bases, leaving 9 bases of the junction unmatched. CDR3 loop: CASRVAGLAGGSTGELFF. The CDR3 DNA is TGTGCCAGCAGAGTTGCGGGACTAGCGGGAGGAAGCACCGGGGAGCTGTTTTTT. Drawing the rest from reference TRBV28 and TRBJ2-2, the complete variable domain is DVKVTQSSRYLVKRTGEKVFLECVQDMDHENMFWYRQDPGLGLRLIYFSYDVKMKEKGDIPEGYSVSREKKERFSLILESASTNQTSMYLCASRVAGLAGGSTGELFFGEGSRLTVL.

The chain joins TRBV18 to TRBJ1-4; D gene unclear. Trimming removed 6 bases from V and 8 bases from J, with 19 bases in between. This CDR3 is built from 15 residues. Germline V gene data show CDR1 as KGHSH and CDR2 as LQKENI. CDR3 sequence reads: CASSSSGPGVEKLFF. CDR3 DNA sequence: TGTGCCAGCTCTTCGTCAGGACCCGGGGTCGAAAAACTGTTTTTT.

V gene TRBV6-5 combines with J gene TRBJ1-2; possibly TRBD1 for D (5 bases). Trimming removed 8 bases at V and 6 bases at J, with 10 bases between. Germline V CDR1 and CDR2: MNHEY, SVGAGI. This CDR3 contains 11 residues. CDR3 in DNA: TGTGCCAGCGCAGGGTTCCATGGCTACACCTTC. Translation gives CASAGFHGYTF.